This T cell receptor beta chain was observed in a study of Graves' ophthalmopathy and Graves' hyperthyroidism. Whole-study context: Before any treatment, peripheral blood was taken at the initial diagnosis. Broader study findings: Cross-validated, the 13-signature model showed 87.88%/81.08% sensitivity/specificity, and 80%/75% in the test set. Sensitivity reached approximately 71% and specificity 72.22% when the model predicted ophthalmopathy progression.

As the template, RNA transcripts were used to amplify TCR beta CDR3 regions. Second-round multiplex PCR came after a first-round RT-PCR that employed HTBI primers. One entry per CDR3 protein, called by TCRdb with MiXCR from the multiplex PCR reads. The sample consists of hundreds of thousands of distinct CDR3 sequences, about two fifths of them appearing once. The CDR3 has 16 residues. Germline loops: CDR1 LNHNV, CDR2 YYDKDF (reference sequence). J was trimmed by 6 bases and V by 6 bases; bases with no gene match: 14. Turning to this clonotype: Its antigen is unidentified.

Ophthalmopathy in the donors was of moderate-to-severe activity, with CAS ≥3, NOSPECS ≥4 and duration under 3 months. V is TRBV15 and J is TRBJ1-5, with 7 nucleotides matching TRBD1. The sample was peripheral blood. The clonotype originates from an adult man with Graves' ophthalmopathy. The CDR3 loop is CATSSSETGTSQPQHF. In nucleotides, the CDR3 is TGTGCCACCAGTAGTTCGGAGACAGGGACGAGTCAGCCCCAGCATTTT.